The subject of this entry is one TCR beta chain. The data were taken from a study of blood T cell repertoires in COVID-19. This CDR3 is built from 15 residues. V lost 0 bases and J lost 9; bases outside the gene matches: 7. The germline CDR1 and CDR2 sequences are SGHDT and YYEEEE. Methods used by the authors: Reference gene primer amplification yielded estimated nucleated cell counts. The assay was immunoSEQ multiplex PCR, and TCRdb's table has in-frame clones only and misses some. The DNA gave D and trimming, while V, J and clone size come from that table. This sample has some 450,000 clones, with 70% to 90% found just once.

The clonotype comes from a man between 18 and 35 years old with COVID-19, enrolled during active disease. The V call is TRBV5-6, the J call TRBJ2-5, with 11 bases fitting TRBD1. The sequencing sample was made of peripheral blood. This chain's CDR3 is CASSLALRTGGAQYF. The CDR3, as DNA: TGTGCCAGCAGCTTGGCTCTGCGGACAGGGGGCGCCCAGTACTTC.